This record covers a single TCR beta chain. Its specificity is not known. Both 60 Vbeta primers and 13 Jbeta primers went into the PCR. Method: immunoSEQ multiplex PCR; TCRdb's copy keeps in-frame clones and lacks some. The table shows some 200,000 clones, with 70% to 80% occurring only once. This record comes from a study of cytomegalovirus exposure and HLA in healthy donors. Study-level points and caveats: Three CMV-associated chains proved CMV antigen-specific in vitro. The study dropped some indistinguishable V segments, TRBV6-2 and TRBV6-3 among them. Earlier analysis yielded a pattern in which most TCR beta V segments were productive about 87% or about 30% of the time.

Trimming left V 8 bases short and J 10 bases short, with 12 bases between. The CDR3 extends over 12 amino acids. Germline CDR1 is SNHLY and CDR2 is FYNNEI. Each of the donors was a healthy bone marrow donor. Sequences were obtained from PBMCs. The genes are TRBV2 and TRBJ1-6, with D maybe TRBD1 (6 bases). This receptor was obtained from a woman aged 25 to 45 in good health and CMV-seropositive. CDR3: CASQTQGSPLHF. The CDR3 nucleotides are TGTGCCAGCCAGACTCAGGGGTCACCCCTCCACTTT. The full variable domain, in which reference TRBV2 and TRBJ1-6 provide the parts outside the CDR3, is EPEVTQTPSHQVTQMGQEVILRCVPISNHLYFYWYRQILGQKVEFLVSFYNNEISEKSEIFDDQFSVERPDGSNFTLKIRSTKLEDSAMYFCASQTQGSPLHFGNGTRLTVT.